Listed here are 20 T cell receptor beta chains from one sample, sequenced in a study of T cells after yellow fever vaccination (dated by TCRdb to about 2019). In the paper's terms, the treatment or condition label means: live attenuated yellow fever vaccine strain. Library generation was performed with 5' RACE. The instrument given in TCRdb is Illumina HiSeq 2500. TCRdb took the public reads, trimmed them with fastp at Q25, ran MiXCR for clone calling and kept in-frame beta chains. Duplicate CDR3 protein sequences are folded into a single record with the most common DNA and genes. The sample data list a few hundred thousand distinct CDR3 sequences, and 15% to 20% of these were observed just once. The ten biggest clones cover approximately 14% of the sample. The sample was PBMCs, taken 15 days after the yellow fever booster vaccination. The receptors shown here come from a man aged 30 to 45 who received the YFV17D yellow fever vaccine.

This chain joins TRBV11-3 and TRBJ2-1, with D tentatively TRBD1 (5 bases). Trimming left V 2 bases short and J 7 bases short, with 12 bases between. Germline-derived CDR1 and CDR2 are SGHNT and YENEEA. This CDR3 spans 14 amino acids. The CDR3 DNA reads TGTGCCAGCAGCTTACCAGGGTTAAGGAATGAGCAGTTCTTC. Its protein is CASSLPGLRNEQFF.

V is TRBV4-2 and J is TRBJ2-5; 14 nucleotides match TRBD2. Trimming removed 0 bases from V and 5 bases from J; junction bases left unmatched: 2. Germline V gene lookup returns CDR1 LGHNA and CDR2 YNFKEQ. CDR3 length equals 16 residues. CDR3 DNA: TGTGCCAGCAGCCAAGAGGGACTAGCGGGAGTTGAGACCCAGTACTTC. Protein product: CASSQEGLAGVETQYF.

This rearrangement joins TRBV3-1 to TRBJ2-7; 8 bases match TRBD2. CDR1 and CDR2 from the germline V gene are LGHDT and YNNKEL (reference sequence). The junction had 8 bases not matched to a gene; V was cut back by 2 bases and J by 5 bases. The CDR3 has 15 amino acids. CDR3 region: CASSQLTGGKDEQYF. As DNA, the CDR3 is TGTGCCAGCAGCCAACTGACGGGAGGGAAGGACGAGCAGTACTTC.

This rearrangement joins TRBV6-2 or TRBV6-3 to TRBJ2-1, with 10 bases aligning to TRBD2. The CDR3 sequence is 16 residues long. CDR1 and CDR2 (germline): MNHEY, SVGEGT. The junction had 6 bases not matched to a gene; V was cut back by 0 bases and J by 7 bases. The CDR3 DNA reads TGTGCCAGCAGTTACTCGATAGCGGGAGGTTGGAATGAGCAGTTCTTC. Encoded protein: CASSYSIAGGWNEQFF.

This clonotype showed up just a few times. This chain links TRBV7-2 with TRBJ2-7; D is tentatively TRBD1 or TRBD2 (6 bases each). The CDR3 covers 15 residues. Germline lookup yields CDR1 SGHTA and CDR2 FQGNSA. V was trimmed by 2 bases and J by 3 bases, leaving 14 bases between them. CDR3 DNA sequence: TGTGCCAGCAGCTTACGGAGACGGGGGCTCTACGAGCAGTACTTC. Translation: CASSLRRRGLYEQYF.

The V and J genes are TRBV4-3 and TRBJ2-7, with 9 nucleotides matching TRBD1. Germline values: CDR1 LGHNA, CDR2 YSLEER. The CDR3 contains 13 residues. Unmatched junction bases numbered 4, after V lost 7 bases and J lost 3 bases. Written as DNA, the CDR3 is TGCGCCAGCATCCCGGGACAGGGCTACGAGCAGTACTTC. It is translated as CASIPGQGYEQYF.

The rearrangement links TRBV15 to TRBJ2-7; D might be TRBD1 (6 bases). The germline V gene has CDR1 LNHNV and CDR2 YYDKDF (reference sequence). The V and J ends lost 3 bases and 2 bases respectively, with 14 bases between them. The CDR3 totals 15 residues. As DNA, the CDR3 is TGTGCCACCAGCAGGCCGGACAGCAAAACCTACGAGCAGTACTTC. Translating it yields CATSRPDSKTYEQYF. Full variable domain (outside the CDR3, taken from reference TRBV15 and TRBJ2-7): DAMVIQNPRYQVTQFGKPVTLSCSQTLNHNVMYWYQQKSSQAPKLLFHYYDKDFNNEADTPDNFQSRRPNTSFCFLDIRSPGLGDTAMYLCATSRPDSKTYEQYFGPGTRLTVT.

This clonotype was seen a handful of times. The rearrangement links TRBV6-1 to TRBJ2-1; 7 bases are a match to TRBD2. V gave up 7 bases and J gave up 6 bases; unmatched junction bases: 9. The CDR3 covers 14 residues. Per the germline V gene, CDR1 is MNHNS and CDR2 is SASEGT. CDR3 sequence reads: CASIGRERGNEQFF. The CDR3 region has the DNA TGTGCCAGCATAGGGCGGGAGAGGGGCAATGAGCAGTTCTTC.

CDR3 coding DNA: TGTGCCAGCAGCGTAGAGGTTGTACGGACCCGAATCTACGAGCAGTACTTC. Translation gives CASSVEVVRTRIYEQYF. This chain uses TRBV9 with TRBJ2-7; D is undetermined. The germline CDR1 and CDR2 sequences are SGDLS and YYNGEE. There are 17 residues in the CDR3. The V end was cut by 0 bases, the J end by 3 bases, with 19 bases between.

The genes are TRBV15 and TRBJ2-7; tentatively, D is TRBD1 or TRBD2 (5 bases each). V was pared by 3 bases and J by 6 bases, with 15 bases between. Germline values: CDR1 LNHNV, CDR2 YYDKDF (reference sequence). The length of the CDR3 is 14 residues. The CDR3 here is CATSRVFRDGEQYF. The DNA for the CDR3 is TGTGCCACCAGCAGGGTATTCAGGGACGGCGAGCAGTACTTC.

This clonotype was counted only a few times. The genes are TRBV6-2 or TRBV6-3 and TRBJ1-1, with 9 bases lining up with TRBD1. The V and J ends lost 7 bases and 4 bases, in that order; junction bases with no gene match: 7. Germline V gene sequence: CDR1 MNHEY, CDR2 SVGEGT. The CDR3 spans 14 residues. The CDR3 nucleotides are TGTGCCAGCACCCGGACAGGGGTAGGCACTGAAGCTTTCTTT. As protein: CASTRTGVGTEAFF.

The chain joins TRBV7-9 to TRBJ1-1, with D hard to call. Germline V gene lookup returns CDR1 SEHNR and CDR2 FQNEAQ (reference sequence). V was trimmed by 2 bases and J by 5 bases, leaving 12 bases between them. There are 14 residues in the CDR3. The CDR3 loop is CASSLFRPETEAFF. CDR3 DNA sequence: TGTGCCAGCAGCTTATTTCGCCCGGAGACTGAAGCTTTCTTT.

This chain joins TRBV6-5 and TRBJ1-6, with TRBD1 matching over 7 bases. With V trimmed by 4 bases and J by 6 bases, 6 bases remained unmatched. This CDR3 region has 15 residues. Looked up from germline, CDR1 is MNHEY and CDR2 is SVGAGI. The CDR3 DNA reads TGTGCCAGCAGTTGGGGACAGAGACTTAATTCACCCCTCCACTTT. Its translation is CASSWGQRLNSPLHF.

J is TRBJ2-7 and V is TRBV25-1; D is perhaps TRBD2 (7 bases). CDR3 length: 12 residues. Trimming removed 0 bases at V and 10 bases at J, with 10 bases between. CDR1 is MGHDK, CDR2 SYGVNS, per germline. Here the CDR3 DNA reads TGTGCCAGCAGTGAATACGGGGGGCGTCAGTACTTC. This codes for CASSEYGGRQYF.

J is TRBJ2-7 and V is TRBV6-2 or TRBV6-3, with TRBD1 matching 7 bases. The CDR3 consists of 14 residues. Germline V lookup: CDR1 MNHEY, CDR2 SVGEGT. J was trimmed by 6 bases and V by 6 bases; bases with no gene match: 11. The chain's CDR3 is CASSIQGQLSEQYF. CDR3 bases: TGTGCCAGCAGCATCCAGGGACAGCTTTCCGAGCAGTACTTC.

This sequence joins TRBV10-3 and TRBJ2-3; 11 bases fit TRBD1. The germline gives CDR1 ENHRY, CDR2 SYGVKD. The CDR3 spans 14 residues. Trimming at V came to 8 bases and at J to 10 bases, leaving 11 bases not matched to a gene. CDR3 protein: CAIGHGQGAEAQYF. DNA of the CDR3: TGTGCCATCGGGCATGGACAGGGGGCTGAAGCGCAGTATTTT.

This clonotype was recorded a few times. The chain recombines TRBV12-3 or TRBV12-4 with TRBJ1-1; 8 nucleotides line up with TRBD1. V gave up 5 bases and J gave up 5 bases; unmatched junction bases: 4. The CDR3 extends over 13 amino acids. CDR3 nucleotides: TGTGCCAGCAGTACAGGGGGTGGGACTGAAGCTTTCTTT. Its translation: CASSTGGGTEAFF.

The rearrangement joins TRBV5-4 to TRBJ2-2; 12 positions match TRBD2. Germline values: CDR1 SGHNT, CDR2 YYREEE (reference sequence). The CDR3 sequence is 18 residues long. J gave up 5 bases and V 3 bases, and 11 bases lay outside the gene matches. In nucleotides, the CDR3 is TGTGCCAGCAGCTCCCATGGACTAGCGGGATCAAGTACCGGGGAGCTGTTTTTT. Its translation: CASSSHGLAGSSTGELFF.

This clonotype has more than one count but fewer than ten. The chain is built from TRBV27 and TRBJ2-3, with 7 bases lining up with TRBD1. The V gene end was trimmed by 4 bases and the J gene end by 10 bases; junction bases not matched to a gene: 20. CDR3 size: 17 residues. Germline V gene data show CDR1 as MNHEY and CDR2 as SMNVEV (reference sequence). CDR3 in DNA: TGTGCCAGCAGTTCCCCCCAGGGGGTCGGGATGGTCGGGGCGCAGTATTTT. Translated, it gives CASSSPQGVGMVGAQYF.

The rearrangement uses TRBV15 and TRBJ2-7, with 7 bases fitting TRBD1. The junction had 6 bases not matched to a gene; V was cut back by 4 bases and J by 3 bases. Germline CDR1 and CDR2: LNHNV and YYDKDF (reference sequence). CDR3 size: 14 residues. The CDR3 DNA is TGTGCCACCAGCATAACCCGACAGGGCTACGAGCAGTACTTC. This codes for CATSITRQGYEQYF.